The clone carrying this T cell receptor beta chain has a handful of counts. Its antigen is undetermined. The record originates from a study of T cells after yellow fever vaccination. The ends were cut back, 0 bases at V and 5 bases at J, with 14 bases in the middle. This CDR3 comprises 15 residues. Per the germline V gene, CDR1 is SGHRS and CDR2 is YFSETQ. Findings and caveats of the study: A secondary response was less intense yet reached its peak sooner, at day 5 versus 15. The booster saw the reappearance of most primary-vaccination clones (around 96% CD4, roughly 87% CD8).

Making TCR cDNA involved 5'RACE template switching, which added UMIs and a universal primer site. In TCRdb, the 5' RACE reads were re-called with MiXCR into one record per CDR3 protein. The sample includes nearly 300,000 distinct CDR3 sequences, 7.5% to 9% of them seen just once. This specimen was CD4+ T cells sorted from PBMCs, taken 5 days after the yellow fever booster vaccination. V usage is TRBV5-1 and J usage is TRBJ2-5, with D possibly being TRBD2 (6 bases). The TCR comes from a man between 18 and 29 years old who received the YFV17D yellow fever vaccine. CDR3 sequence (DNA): TGCGCCAGCAGCTTGGATCCGGGAGAATGGGAGACCCAGTACTTC. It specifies CASSLDPGEWETQYF.